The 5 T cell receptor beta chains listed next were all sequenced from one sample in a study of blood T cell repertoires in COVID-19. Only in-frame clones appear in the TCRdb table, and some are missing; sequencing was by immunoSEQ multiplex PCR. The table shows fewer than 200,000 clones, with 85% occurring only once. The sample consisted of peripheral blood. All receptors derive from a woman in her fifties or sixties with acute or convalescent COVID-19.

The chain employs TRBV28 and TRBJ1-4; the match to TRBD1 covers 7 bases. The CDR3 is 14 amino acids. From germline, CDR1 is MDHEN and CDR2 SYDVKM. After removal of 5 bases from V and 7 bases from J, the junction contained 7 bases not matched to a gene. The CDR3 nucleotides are TGTGCCAGCAGTCTTGACAGGGTGGTTGAAAAACTGTTTTTT. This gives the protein CASSLDRVVEKLFF.

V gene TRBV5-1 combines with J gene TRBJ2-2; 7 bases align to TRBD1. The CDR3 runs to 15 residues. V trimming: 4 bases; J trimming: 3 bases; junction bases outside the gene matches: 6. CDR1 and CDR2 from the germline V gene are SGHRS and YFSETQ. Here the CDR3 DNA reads TGCGCCAGCAGCCCCGGACAGGTGGACACCGGGGAGCTGTTTTTT. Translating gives CASSPGQVDTGELFF.

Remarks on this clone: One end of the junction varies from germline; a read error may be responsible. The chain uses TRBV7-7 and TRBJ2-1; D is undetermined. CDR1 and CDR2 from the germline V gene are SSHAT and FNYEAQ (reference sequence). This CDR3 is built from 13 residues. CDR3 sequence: CASSFSSYNEQFF. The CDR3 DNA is TGTGCTAGCAGCTTCAGCTCCTACAATGAGCAGTTCTTC.

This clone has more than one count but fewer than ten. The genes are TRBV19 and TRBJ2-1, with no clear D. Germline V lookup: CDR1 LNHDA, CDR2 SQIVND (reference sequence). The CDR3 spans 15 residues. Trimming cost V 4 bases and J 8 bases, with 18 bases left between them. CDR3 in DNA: TGTGCCAGTAGTACCGGTGGCCGCCAGGTCGATGAGCAGTTCTTC. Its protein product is CASSTGGRQVDEQFF.

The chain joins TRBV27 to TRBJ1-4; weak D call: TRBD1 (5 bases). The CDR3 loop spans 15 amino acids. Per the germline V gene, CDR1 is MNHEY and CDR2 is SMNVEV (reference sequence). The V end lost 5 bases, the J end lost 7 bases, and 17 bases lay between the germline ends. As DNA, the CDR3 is TGTGCCAGCAGTAACATTCGGACAAGAAGTGAAAAACTGTTTTTT. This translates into CASSNIRTRSEKLFF.